These 3 T cell receptor beta chains were sequenced from one sample in a study of T cells in Graves' hyperthyroidism and ophthalmopathy. From RNA transcripts, TCR beta CDR3 regions were amplified. First-round RT-PCR of the TCR CDR3 relied on the HTBI primer set. TCRdb redid the calling of the multiplex PCR reads with MiXCR, one entry per CDR3 protein. Of around 450,000 distinct CDR3 sequences in the sample, roughly 13% were seen once. The sample taken for sequencing was blood. These receptors came from a woman under 30 with Graves' hyperthyroidism.

Ten or more counts support this clonotype. This chain joins TRBV7-9 and TRBJ2-1; 14 nucleotides align to TRBD2. CDR1 and CDR2 from the germline V gene are SEHNR and FQNEAQ (reference sequence). The CDR3 spans 17 residues. Unmatched junction bases numbered 7, after V lost 4 bases and J lost 5 bases. The CDR3 region has the DNA TGTGCCAGCAGCTCGACTAGCGGGAGGGCCGGTCACAATGAGCAGTTCTTC. The encoded protein is CASSSTSGRAGHNEQFF.

At least ten counts were recorded for this clonotype. The chain has TRBV6-1 and TRBJ2-3, with D possibly TRBD2 on 5 matching bases. V was clipped by 5 bases and J by 1 base, with 22 bases between them. Germline values: CDR1 MNHNS, CDR2 SASEGT. This CDR3 contains 18 residues. For the CDR3, the DNA is TGTGCCAGCAGTCCCTCCGCCAATGGAGGTAGGGGCACAGATACGCAGTATTTT. Translated: CASSPSANGGRGTDTQYF.

The sample holds many counts of this clonotype. This rearrangement joins TRBV6-1 to TRBJ2-7, with TRBD2 identical over 9 bases. Trimming removed 3 bases from V and 0 bases from J; junction bases left unmatched: 3. The CDR3 has 15 amino acids. Germline CDR1 reads MNHNS; CDR2 reads SASEGT. CDR3 in DNA: TGTGCCAGCAGTGAGCTAGCGGGAAGCTCCTACGAGCAGTACTTC. The encoded protein is CASSELAGSSYEQYF.